The 16 T cell receptor beta chains listed next were all sequenced from one sample in a study of tumor-infiltrating lymphocytes in primary liver carcinoma. Priming with a constant-region primer yielded TCR beta cDNA from 450 to 550 ng total RNA. Researchers made the TCR beta libraries by running three nested multiplex PCR rounds with slightly modified ARM-PCR. Forward primers for TRBV1-TRBV30 and a C-beta reverse primer served the first two PCR rounds, at roughly 10 cycles each. From the multiplex PCR reads, TCRdb called clonotypes with MiXCR, one entry per CDR3 protein. Seen here are roughly 180,000 distinct CDR3 sequences, about 60% observed once, and the top ten hold 65% to 80%. Unsorted whole blood supplied the blood RNA, and germline DNA was isolated too. Sequences were obtained from peripheral blood. Receptors were obtained from a man between 40 and 49 years old with primary liver carcinoma and hepatitis B virus infection.

To note about this clonotype: A junction end diverges from the germline sequence, so it may reflect a read error. V gene TRBV11-2 combines with J gene TRBJ2-2, with 9 bases aligning to TRBD2. The CDR3 extends over 13 amino acids. CDR1 SGHAT and CDR2 FQNNGV come from the germline V gene. The CDR3 loop is CASSPSGAGELLF. CDR3 bases: TGTGCCAGCAGCCCTAGCGGGGCCGGGGAGCTGCTTTTT.

The V gene is TRBV6-6, the J gene TRBJ2-4; no firm D call. This CDR3 is 13 amino acids long. V lost 7 bases and J lost 5, with 12 bases in between. Per germline, CDR1 MNHNY and CDR2 SVGAGI (reference sequence). The CDR3 coding sequence is TGTGCCAGCATGTTCGCCACAGAAAACATTCAGTACTTC. Amino acid sequence: CASMFATENIQYF.

This CDR3 reads CASSLVSLNTEAFF. The DNA for the CDR3 is TGTGCCAGCAGTTTAGTGTCGTTAAACACTGAAGCTTTCTTT. This chain links TRBV28 with TRBJ1-1; D is uncertain. The CDR3 consists of 14 residues. The V and J ends lost 2 bases and 2 bases respectively, with 9 bases between them. Germline CDR1 is MDHEN and CDR2 is SYDVKM. The entire variable domain, with the rest obtained from reference TRBV28 and TRBJ1-1, is as follows: DVKVTQSSRYLVKRTGEKVFLECVQDMDHENMFWYRQDPGLGLRLIYFSYDVKMKEKGDIPEGYSVSREKKERFSLILESASTNQTSMYLCASSLVSLNTEAFFGQGTRLTVV.

On this clonotype itself: Sequence at one end of the junction differs from germline and may be a read error. The chain joins TRBV6-2 or TRBV6-3 to TRBJ2-3, with TRBD2 identical over 8 bases. CDR3 length equals 15 residues. Germline-derived CDR1 and CDR2 are MNHEY and SVGEGT. CDR3 residues: CARSYWSGSADTQYF. CDR3 in DNA: TGTGCCAGGAGTTACTGGAGCGGGAGTGCAGATACGCAGTATTTT.

Turning to this clonotype: One junction end disagrees with the germline gene, perhaps due to a read error. The chain joins TRBV7-8 to TRBJ2-7, with 9 bases matching TRBD2. Germline V lookup: CDR1 SGHVS, CDR2 FQNEAQ. The CDR3 is 15 residues long. CDR3 nucleotide sequence: TGTGCCAGCAGCTCTTCGACTAGCGGAGCCTACGAGCATTACTTC. This sequence encodes CASSSSTSGAYEHYF. Together with reference TRBV7-8 and TRBJ2-7, the CDR3 gives the full variable domain: GAGVSQSPRYKVAKRGQDVALRCDPISGHVSLFWYQQALGQGPEFLTYFQNEAQLDKSGLPSDRFFAERPEGSVSTLKIQRTQQEDSAVYLCASSSSTSGAYEHYFGPGTRLTVT.

This clonotype was picked up a small number of times. Since a much larger clone is just one base distant, this may be a read error. CDR3 sequence (DNA): TGTGCCAGCAGCGCGGACCAAACCCTCACAGATACGCAGTATTTT. Translation gives CASSADQTLTDTQYF. V gene TRBV11-2 combines with J gene TRBJ2-3; no definite D call. Germline CDR1 reads SGHAT; CDR2 reads FQNNGV. CDR3 size: 15 residues. The germline V and J ends were trimmed by 5 bases and 2 bases, with 14 bases remaining between them.

V usage is TRBV6-6 and J usage is TRBJ2-2; D may match TRBD1 or TRBD2 (5 bases each). The CDR3 is made up of 16 amino acids. CDR1 is MNHNY and CDR2 is SVGAGI in the germline V gene (reference sequence). V lost 6 bases and J lost 2, with 16 bases in between. CDR3 DNA: TGTGCCAGCAGCCCCGGGGCTACGGCAAACACCGGGGAGCTGTTTTTT. Protein product: CASSPGATANTGELFF.

V is TRBV10-1 and J is TRBJ2-2; 11 nucleotides align to TRBD2. After removal of 4 bases from V and 5 bases from J, the junction contained 9 bases not matched to a gene. The CDR3 extends over 17 amino acids. The germline V gene has CDR1 WNHNN and CDR2 SYGVQD (reference sequence). CDR3 in DNA: TGCGCCAGCAGTGCCCTTAGACTAGCGGGATGGACCGGGGAGCTGTTTTTT. The encoded protein is CASSALRLAGWTGELFF.

This chain connects TRBV6-6 to TRBJ2-3; D gene ambiguous. The CDR3 loop spans 14 amino acids. Trimming took off 5 bases at V and 2 bases at J, with 11 bases between the two ends. Germline values: CDR1 MNHNY, CDR2 SVGAGI (reference sequence). The CDR3 protein is CASSTYRDTDTQYF. CDR3 DNA sequence: TGTGCCAGCAGTACTTATAGGGACACAGATACGCAGTATTTT.

This chain connects TRBV7-9 to TRBJ2-4, with D possibly being TRBD1 or TRBD2 (5 bases each). Per germline, CDR1 SEHNR and CDR2 FQNEAQ (reference sequence). The CDR3 loop spans 12 amino acids. Trimming pared 5 bases from V and 7 bases from J, leaving 9 bases between. The CDR3 reads CASSQGGNIQYF. The CDR3 DNA is TGTGCCAGCAGCCAGGGCGGGAACATTCAGTACTTC.

For this clonotype: This may be a read error: a much more frequent sequence differs by one nucleotide. V and J are TRBV12-3 or TRBV12-4 and TRBJ2-6; TRBD1 or TRBD2 may be the D gene (5 bases each). V lost 4 bases, J lost 4 bases, and 14 bases lay in between. The CDR3 has 16 residues. The CDR3: CASSSDWDRGANVLTF. The CDR3 DNA follows: TGTGCCAGCAGTTCCGATTGGGACCGAGGGGCCAACGTCCTGACTTTC.

This clonotype has only one observation. A junction end diverges from the germline sequence, so it may reflect a read error. The chain's CDR3 is CASRGMNWGTDTQYF. CDR3 coding DNA: TGTGCCAGCAGGGGGATGAATTGGGGTACAGATACACAGTATTTT. This chain connects TRBV6-2 or TRBV6-3 to TRBJ2-3; D gene ambiguous. Germline V gene lookup returns CDR1 MNHEY and CDR2 SVGEGT. CDR3 length: 15 amino acids.

In the case of this clonotype: A much larger clone lies a single base off, so this may be a read error. Because it lacks the conserved phenylalanine or tryptophan at the end, this CDR3 is likely a read error. V is TRBV12-3 or TRBV12-4 and J is TRBJ2-1; 14 positions match TRBD2. There are 16 residues in the CDR3. Germline trimming cut 4 bases from V and 7 bases from J; bases unmatched to any gene: 6. CDR3: CASSSRLAGGHNEQFL. The CDR3 DNA reads as TGTGCCAGCAGTTCCCGACTAGCGGGGGGGCATAATGAGCAGTTCTTA.

This clonotype was observed a few times. The chain is built from TRBV12-3 or TRBV12-4 and TRBJ2-1; TRBD2 matches at 11 bases. The CDR3 is 13 residues long. Trimming took 4 bases from V and 15 from J; bases not matched to a gene: 8. The CDR3 is CASSYIAGGFVFF. DNA of the CDR3: TGTGCCAGCAGTTACATAGCGGGAGGGTTTGTGTTCTTC.

Turning to this clonotype: The CDR3 ends on some other residue instead of the conserved phenylalanine or tryptophan, so this is likely a read error. The CDR3 loop is CSVGPPSSSYYEQFI. The CDR3 nucleotides are TGTAGCGTGGGGCCTCCTTCCAGCTCCTACTATGAGCAGTTCATC. The chain uses TRBV29-1 and TRBJ2-1; D may be TRBD1 or TRBD2 (5 bases each). The CDR3 is 15 amino acids. The germline gives CDR1 SQVTM, CDR2 ANQGSEA.

V usage is TRBV30 and J usage is TRBJ2-2; no firm D call. CDR1 is GTSNPN, CDR2 SVGIG, per germline (reference sequence). Trimming removed 6 bases from V and 1 base from J, with 6 bases in between. This CDR3 region has 12 residues. CDR3 bases: TGTGCCTGCCAGATGAACACCGGGGAGCTGTTTTTT. Protein sequence: CACQMNTGELFF.